Shown below are 31 T cell receptor beta chains from a single sample sequenced in a study of blood T cell repertoires in COVID-19. TCRdb's copy holds only in-frame clones and misses some; the assay was immunoSEQ multiplex PCR. The sample lists approximately 300,000 clones, 86% occurring once. Sequenced: peripheral blood. Source of these receptors: a woman in her forties or fifties with acute or convalescent COVID-19.

The rearrangement links TRBV2 to TRBJ2-2; TRBD1 agrees at 11 bases. This CDR3 comprises 14 residues. The V gene end was trimmed by 8 bases and the J gene end by 5 bases; junction bases not matched to a gene: 4. Germline V gene sequence: CDR1 SNHLY, CDR2 FYNNEI. The CDR3 reads CASGRDRGTGELFF. In DNA, the CDR3 is TGTGCCAGCGGCCGGGACAGGGGGACCGGGGAGCTGTTTTTT.

The CDR3 loop reads CASSVRGAGELFF. The CDR3, as DNA: TGTGCCAGCAGTGTGCGTGGAGCCGGGGAGCTGTTTTTT. The V call is TRBV3-1 (or the pseudogene TRBV3-2), the J call TRBJ2-2; D not certain. This CDR3 is built from 13 residues. Per germline, CDR1 LGHDT and CDR2 YNNKEL (reference sequence). V gave up 6 bases and J gave up 6 bases, with 11 bases separating them.

The chain employs TRBV27 and TRBJ2-7; D not resolved. Germline assignment: CDR1 MNHEY and CDR2 SMNVEV (reference sequence). V lost 2 bases and J 0 bases, leaving 11 bases between the germline ends. The CDR3 runs to 15 residues. CDR3 in amino acids: CASSLLTAGSYEQYF. The CDR3 DNA sequence: TGTGCCAGCAGTTTACTTACAGCCGGCTCCTACGAGCAGTACTTC.

V usage is TRBV4-2 and J usage is TRBJ2-7; 8 nucleotides match TRBD2. Trimming removed 4 bases from V and 5 bases from J; junction bases left unmatched: 4. Germline V CDR1 and CDR2: LGHNA, YNFKEQ. This CDR3 has 13 residues. Here the CDR3 reads CASSPAGEDEQYF. CDR3 DNA: TGTGCCAGCAGCCCAGCGGGAGAAGACGAGCAGTACTTC.

The chain combines TRBV18 with TRBJ2-7, with D perhaps TRBD2 (6 bases). The V end was cut by 0 bases, the J end by 3 bases, with 12 bases between. The CDR3 extends over 15 amino acids. Germline V gives CDR1 KGHSH, CDR2 LQKENI. The CDR3 DNA reads TGTGCCAGCTCACCACCAGGCGGGACTTACTACGAGCAGTACTTC. This codes for CASSPPGGTYYEQYF.

V gene TRBV28 combines with J gene TRBJ2-7; 7 nucleotides agree with TRBD2. The CDR3 has 16 amino acids. Per germline, CDR1 MDHEN and CDR2 SYDVKM. J lost 0 bases, V lost 4 bases, and 9 bases had no gene match. CDR3 amino acids: CASSSLLGGSSYEQYF. The CDR3 region has the DNA TGTGCCAGCAGTTCCCTTTTGGGGGGGAGCTCCTACGAGCAGTACTTC.

The gene calls are TRBV6-5 and TRBJ1-1; a weak D match, TRBD1 (6 bases). Germline V gene lookup returns CDR1 MNHEY and CDR2 SVGAGI. This CDR3 has 12 residues. V was clipped by 6 bases and J by 7 bases, with 12 bases between them. The CDR3 spells CASRANRDEAFF. CDR3 coding DNA: TGTGCCAGCAGGGCCAACAGGGATGAAGCTTTCTTT.

The rearrangement joins TRBV27 to TRBJ2-3, with TRBD1 as a possible D gene (5 bases). This CDR3 is built from 15 residues. Trimming stripped 9 bases from V and 2 bases from J, with 18 bases between. Germline lookup yields CDR1 MNHEY and CDR2 SMNVEV (reference sequence). CDR3 in amino acids: CASSWGKGYTDTQYF. The CDR3 DNA is TGTGCCAGTTCTTGGGGAAAGGGGTACACAGATACGCAGTATTTT.

J is TRBJ2-5 and V is TRBV4-3; TRBD2 aligns across 12 bases. Unmatched junction bases numbered 10, after V lost 3 bases and J lost 5 bases. Germline CDR1 is LGHNA and CDR2 is YSLEER. This CDR3 has 17 amino acids. The CDR3 nucleotides are TGCGCCAGCAGCCAGGGTAATCTAGCGGGAGGGCCGGAGACCCAGTACTTC. Translated: CASSQGNLAGGPETQYF.

The CDR3 here is CASSLRRKLETQYF. As DNA, the CDR3 is TGTGCCAGCAGTTTGAGGCGGAAATTAGAGACCCAGTACTTC. The V and J genes are TRBV28 and TRBJ2-5; no firm D call. Trimming removed 3 bases from V and 4 bases from J, with 12 bases in between. Germline CDR1 MDHEN, CDR2 SYDVKM. The CDR3 covers 14 residues.

This clone was recorded only once. The V gene is TRBV12-3 or TRBV12-4, the J gene TRBJ2-3; D is possibly TRBD1 (5 bases). The CDR3 length is 13 residues. V lost 5 bases and J 6 bases, leaving 12 bases between the germline ends. The CDR3 DNA is TGTGCCAGCAGTCCCCTGCAGGGTGATACGCAGTATTTT. Translating gives CASSPLQGDTQYF.

This clone was seen only a few times. The V call is TRBV7-3, the J call TRBJ1-3; D is undetermined. Trimming left V 5 bases short and J 0 bases short, with 11 bases between. CDR1 and CDR2 from the germline V gene are SGHTA and FQGTGA. This CDR3 is built from 15 residues. CDR3 sequence reads: CASSEHASSGNTIYF. DNA for the CDR3: TGTGCCAGCAGCGAACACGCTTCCTCTGGAAACACCATATATTTT.

The chain is built from TRBV13 and TRBJ1-5; D remains unclear. V lost 0 bases to trimming and J lost 6 bases, with 6 bases between them. This CDR3 spans 13 amino acids. The germline gives CDR1 PRHDT, CDR2 FYEKMQ (reference sequence). DNA of the CDR3: TGTGCCAGCAGCTTAGGCAGCGGTCAGCCCCAGCATTTT. It encodes CASSLGSGQPQHF.

CDR3 protein: CASREYRNQPQHF. The CDR3 DNA is TGTGCCAGCAGGGAGTATCGCAATCAGCCCCAGCATTTT. The chain carries TRBV6-5 and TRBJ1-5; unclear D gene. The CDR3 totals 13 residues. The germline CDR1 and CDR2 sequences are MNHEY and SVGAGI. Trimming removed 6 bases at V and 2 bases at J, with 8 bases between.

This chain links TRBV9 with TRBJ1-2; D call uncertain. CDR3 length equals 16 residues. The germline gives CDR1 SGDLS, CDR2 YYNGEE. Trimming removed 0 bases from V and 4 bases from J, with 16 bases in between. CDR3 nucleotides: TGTGCCAGCAGCGTAGGTAGACCCGGTGGAGTCTATGGCTACACCTTC. Its translation: CASSVGRPGGVYGYTF. Together with reference TRBV9 and TRBJ1-2, the CDR3 gives the full variable domain: DSGVTQTPKHLITATGQRVTLRCSPRSGDLSVYWYQQSLDQGLQFLIQYYNGEERAKGNILERFSAQQFPDLHSELNLSSLELGDSALYFCASSVGRPGGVYGYTFGSGTRLTVV.

The chain links TRBV18 to TRBJ1-6; 7 bases match TRBD1. Unmatched junction bases numbered 13, after V lost 4 bases and J lost 7 bases. The CDR3 totals 17 residues. The germline gives CDR1 KGHSH, CDR2 LQKENI. The CDR3 coding sequence is TGTGCCAGCTCACTCACACCGACAGGGAGAGGAAATTCACCCCTCCACTTT. This codes for CASSLTPTGRGNSPLHF.

The chain couples TRBV7-8 to TRBJ2-3; the D gene is possibly TRBD2 (6 bases). CDR3 length: 16 amino acids. The germline V gene has CDR1 SGHVS and CDR2 FQNEAQ. V lost 7 bases and J lost 0, with 17 bases in between. CDR3 in DNA: TGTGCCAGCATCAAGTCTCGGAGGGTTAGCACAGATACGCAGTATTTT. Protein: CASIKSRRVSTDTQYF.

The gene calls are TRBV11-2 and TRBJ1-5, with 7 bases fitting TRBD1. Germline-derived CDR1 and CDR2 are SGHAT and FQNNGV. CDR3 length equals 16 residues. J gave up 6 bases and V 1 base, and 9 bases lay outside the gene matches. CDR3 loop: CASSLGGGSGGQPQHF. The CDR3 nucleotides are TGTGCCAGCAGCTTAGGTGGTGGGTCAGGGGGTCAGCCCCAGCATTTT.

A word on this clone: The sample contains more than one DNA sequence encoding this CDR3. This chain uses TRBV7-6 with TRBJ1-5; D call uncertain. Trimming pared 4 bases from V and 6 bases from J, leaving 16 bases between. The CDR3 extends over 15 amino acids. Germline-derived CDR1 and CDR2 are SGHVS and FNYEAQ. The CDR3 nucleotides are TGTGCCAGCAGCTCTCGTGTGGAATCAGGTCAGCCCCAGCATTTT. Protein product: CASSSRVESGQPQHF.

This sequence joins TRBV11-2 and TRBJ2-7; D gene ambiguous. The V end lost 1 base, the J end lost 4 bases, and 8 bases lay between the germline ends. The CDR3 runs to 13 residues. Germline CDR1 and CDR2: SGHAT and FQNNGV. The CDR3 sequence is CASSLGYRYEQYF. CDR3 DNA sequence: TGTGCCAGCAGCTTAGGGTACAGATACGAGCAGTACTTC.

The V gene is TRBV10-3, the J gene TRBJ1-3, with D hard to call. Germline assignment: CDR1 ENHRY and CDR2 SYGVKD. The CDR3 loop spans 15 amino acids. The germline V and J ends were trimmed by 2 bases and 0 bases, with 8 bases remaining between them. CDR3 bases: TGTGCCATCAGTGAGGGGGAGAGCTCTGGAAACACCATATATTTT. As protein: CAISEGESSGNTIYF.

The chain uses TRBV29-1 and TRBJ1-1; D remains unclear. Germline CDR1 is SQVTM and CDR2 is ANQGSEA. The CDR3 is made up of 15 amino acids. The V gene lost 1 base and the J gene lost 4 bases, with 16 bases spanning the gap. CDR3 coding DNA: TGCAGCGTTGAAGGGGAGGGTATGGTCGGCACTGAAGCTTTCTTT. This translates into CSVEGEGMVGTEAFF.

V and J are TRBV18 and TRBJ2-7; D perhaps matches TRBD1 (8 bases). V lost 3 bases and J lost 5, with 26 bases in between. This CDR3 contains 18 residues. Germline loops: CDR1 KGHSH, CDR2 LQKENI. The DNA for the CDR3 is TGTGCCAGCTCACCCGGGACAGGTCTGCGGGAGTCGGCAGACGAGCAGTACTTC. It codes for CASSPGTGLRESADEQYF.

The chain carries TRBV9 and TRBJ2-7; D gene uncertain. Germline assignment: CDR1 SGDLS and CDR2 YYNGEE. The germline V and J ends were trimmed by 1 base and 6 bases, with 20 bases remaining between them. The CDR3 loop spans 16 amino acids. The CDR3 nucleotides read TGTGCCAGCAGCGTATTGGGTAGCACGATCCTTACCGAGCAGTACTTC. It codes for CASSVLGSTILTEQYF.

The V and J genes are TRBV9 and TRBJ1-4; 8 nucleotides match TRBD1. Per the germline V gene, CDR1 is SGDLS and CDR2 is YYNGEE. This CDR3 comprises 14 residues. V trimming: 2 bases; J trimming: 8 bases; junction bases outside the gene matches: 5. CDR3 sequence: CASSVQGANEKLFF. CDR3 sequence (DNA): TGTGCCAGCAGCGTTCAGGGGGCGAACGAAAAACTGTTTTTT.

The V and J genes are TRBV27 and TRBJ2-7; 7 positions agree with TRBD2. Germline CDR1 is MNHEY and CDR2 is SMNVEV (reference sequence). The length of the CDR3 is 13 residues. V dropped 2 bases and J dropped 6; count of bases not matched to a gene: 4. CDR3 bases: TGTGCCAGCAGTTTAGCTGGGAGGGGCGAGCAGTACTTC. As protein: CASSLAGRGEQYF.

The chain is built from TRBV6-4 and TRBJ1-4; 7 bases map to TRBD1. The V segment lost 5 bases and the J segment 0 bases; nucleotides outside the gene matches: 3. The germline CDR1 and CDR2 sequences are MRHNA and SNTAGT. There are 15 residues in the CDR3. The CDR3 here is CASSPGTATNEKLFF. The CDR3 DNA follows: TGTGCCAGCAGTCCCGGGACAGCAACTAATGAAAAACTGTTTTTT.

The chain carries TRBV28 and TRBJ1-2, with D hard to call. V shed 10 bases and J shed 5 bases, with 17 bases lying between them. The germline gives CDR1 MDHEN, CDR2 SYDVKM. The CDR3 runs to 13 residues. CDR3: CAIQSPLDYGYTF. CDR3 bases: TGTGCCATCCAAAGTCCCCTAGATTATGGCTACACCTTC.

This chain uses TRBV6-2 or TRBV6-3 with TRBJ1-5; TRBD1 matches 8 bases. CDR1 is MNHEY and CDR2 is SVGEGT in the germline V gene. The CDR3 runs to 13 residues. Germline trimming cut 4 bases from V and 6 bases from J; bases unmatched to any gene: 2. The CDR3 nucleotides are TGTGCCAGCAGTTTCGACAGGGGTCAGCCCCAGCATTTT. It translates to CASSFDRGQPQHF.

V gene TRBV7-2 combines with J gene TRBJ2-7; 7 bases agree with TRBD2. Germline V gene data show CDR1 as SGHTA and CDR2 as FQGNSA. V shed 5 bases and J 3 bases; nucleotides not matched to a gene: 10. The length of the CDR3 is 15 residues. The CDR3, as DNA: TGTGCCAGCAGCCCCGGTTCTAGCGGATTCTACGAGCAGTACTTC. Translation gives CASSPGSSGFYEQYF.

The chain is built from TRBV7-2 and TRBJ2-2; 9 nucleotides match TRBD1. The CDR3 extends over 16 amino acids. J gave up 5 bases and V 5 bases, and 9 bases lay outside the gene matches. Germline assignment: CDR1 SGHTA and CDR2 FQGNSA. The CDR3: CASSTYRGRGTGELFF. Here the CDR3 DNA reads TGTGCCAGCAGCACCTACAGGGGGCGGGGGACCGGGGAGCTGTTTTTT.